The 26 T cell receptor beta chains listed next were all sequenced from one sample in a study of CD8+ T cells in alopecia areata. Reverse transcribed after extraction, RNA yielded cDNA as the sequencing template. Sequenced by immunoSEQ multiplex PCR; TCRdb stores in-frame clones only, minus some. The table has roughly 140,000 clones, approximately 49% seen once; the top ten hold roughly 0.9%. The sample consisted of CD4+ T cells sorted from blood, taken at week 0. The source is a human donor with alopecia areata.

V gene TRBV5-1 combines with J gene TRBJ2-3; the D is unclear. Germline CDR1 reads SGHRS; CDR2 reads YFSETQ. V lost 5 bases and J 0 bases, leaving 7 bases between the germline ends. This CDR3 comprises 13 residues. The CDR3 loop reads CASRRSSTDTQYF. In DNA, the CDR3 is TGCGCCAGCAGACGGTCTAGCACAGATACGCAGTATTTT.

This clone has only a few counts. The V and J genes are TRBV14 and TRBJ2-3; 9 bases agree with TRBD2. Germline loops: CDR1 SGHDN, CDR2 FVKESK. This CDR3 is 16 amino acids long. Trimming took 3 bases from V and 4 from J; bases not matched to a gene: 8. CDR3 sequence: CASSHRAGGSSDTQYF. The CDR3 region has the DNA TGTGCCAGCAGCCACCGAGCGGGAGGAAGCTCAGATACGCAGTATTTT. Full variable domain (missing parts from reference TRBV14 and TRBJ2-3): EAGVTQFPSHSVIEKGQTVTLRCDPISGHDNLYWYRRVMGKEIKFLLHFVKESKQDESGMPNNRFLAERTGGTYSTLKVQPAELEDSGVYFCASSHRAGGSSDTQYFGPGTRLTVL.

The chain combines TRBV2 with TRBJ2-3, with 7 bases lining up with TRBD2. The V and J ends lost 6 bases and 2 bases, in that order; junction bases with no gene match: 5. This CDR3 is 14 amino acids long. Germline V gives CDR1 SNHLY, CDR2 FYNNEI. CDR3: CASRLRGNTDTQYF. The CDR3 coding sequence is TGTGCCAGCAGATTGCGGGGGAACACAGATACGCAGTATTTT.

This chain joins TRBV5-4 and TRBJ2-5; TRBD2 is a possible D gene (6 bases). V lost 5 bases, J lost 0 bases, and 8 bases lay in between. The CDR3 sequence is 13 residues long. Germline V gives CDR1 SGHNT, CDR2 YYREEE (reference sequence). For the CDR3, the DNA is TGTGCCAGCAGGCGGGACCACCAAGAGACCCAGTACTTC. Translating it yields CASRRDHQETQYF.

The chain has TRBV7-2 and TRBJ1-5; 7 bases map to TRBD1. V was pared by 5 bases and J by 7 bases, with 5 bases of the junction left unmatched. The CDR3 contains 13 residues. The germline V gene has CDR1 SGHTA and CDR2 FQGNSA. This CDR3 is CASSPGQAQPQHF. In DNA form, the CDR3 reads TGTGCCAGCAGCCCCGGACAGGCCCAGCCCCAGCATTTT.

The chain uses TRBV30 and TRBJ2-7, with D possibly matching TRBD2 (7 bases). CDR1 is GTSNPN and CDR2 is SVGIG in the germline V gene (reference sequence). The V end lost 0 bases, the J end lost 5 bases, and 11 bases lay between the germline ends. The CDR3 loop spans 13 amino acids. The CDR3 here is CAWSVGGADEQYF. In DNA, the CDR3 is TGTGCCTGGAGTGTAGGGGGGGCGGACGAGCAGTACTTC.

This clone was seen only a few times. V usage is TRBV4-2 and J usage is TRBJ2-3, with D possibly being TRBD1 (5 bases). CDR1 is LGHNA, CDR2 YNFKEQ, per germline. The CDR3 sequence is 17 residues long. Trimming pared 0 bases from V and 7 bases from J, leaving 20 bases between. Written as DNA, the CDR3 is TGTGCCAGCAGCCAAGATCCCCAGGGAATTGCGTCCAATACGCAGTATTTT. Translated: CASSQDPQGIASNTQYF.

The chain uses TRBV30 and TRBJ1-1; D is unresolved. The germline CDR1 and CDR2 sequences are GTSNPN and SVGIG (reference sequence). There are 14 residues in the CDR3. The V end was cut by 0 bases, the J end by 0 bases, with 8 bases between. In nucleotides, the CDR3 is TGTGCCTGGAGTGTACAGACCATGAACACTGAAGCTTTCTTT. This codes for CAWSVQTMNTEAFF. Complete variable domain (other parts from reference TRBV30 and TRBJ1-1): SQTIHQWPATLVQPVGSPLSLECTVEGTSNPNLYWYRQAAGRGLQLLFYSVGIGQISSEVPQNLSASRPQDRQFILSSKKLLLSDSGFYLCAWSVQTMNTEAFFGQGTRLTVV.

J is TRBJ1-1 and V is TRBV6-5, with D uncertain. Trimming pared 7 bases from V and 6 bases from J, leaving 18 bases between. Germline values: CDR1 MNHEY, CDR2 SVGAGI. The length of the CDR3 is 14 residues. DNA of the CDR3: TGTGCCAGCAAGTACATGTGGTCGATCCCTGAAGCTTTCTTT. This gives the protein CASKYMWSIPEAFF.

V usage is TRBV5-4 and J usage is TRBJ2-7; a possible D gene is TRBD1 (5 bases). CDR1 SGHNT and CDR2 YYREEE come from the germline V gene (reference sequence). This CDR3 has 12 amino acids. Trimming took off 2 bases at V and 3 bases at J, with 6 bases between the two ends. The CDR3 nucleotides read TGTGCCAGCAGCTTAGGGGTCTACGAGCAGTACTTC. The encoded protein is CASSLGVYEQYF.

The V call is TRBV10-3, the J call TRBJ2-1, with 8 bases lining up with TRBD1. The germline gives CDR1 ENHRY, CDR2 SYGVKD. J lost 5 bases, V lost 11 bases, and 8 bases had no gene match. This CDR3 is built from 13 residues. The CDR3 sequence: CAAQGVKDNEQFF. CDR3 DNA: TGTGCCGCACAGGGGGTTAAAGACAATGAGCAGTTCTTC.

CDR3 nucleotides: TGTGCCAGCACCTCTGGGGAGACCCAGTACTTC. This codes for CASTSGETQYF. The chain employs TRBV6-5 and TRBJ2-5; D remains ambiguous. The CDR3 has 11 residues. Trimming took 7 bases from V and 5 from J, leaving 8 bases between them. CDR1 is MNHEY and CDR2 is SVGAGI in the germline V gene.

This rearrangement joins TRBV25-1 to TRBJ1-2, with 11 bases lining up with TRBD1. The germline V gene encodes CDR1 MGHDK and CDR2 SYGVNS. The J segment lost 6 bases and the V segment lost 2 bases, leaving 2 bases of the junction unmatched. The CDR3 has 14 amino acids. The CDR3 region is CASSERGQGDGYTF. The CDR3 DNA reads TGTGCCAGCAGTGAACGGGGACAGGGGGATGGCTACACCTTC.

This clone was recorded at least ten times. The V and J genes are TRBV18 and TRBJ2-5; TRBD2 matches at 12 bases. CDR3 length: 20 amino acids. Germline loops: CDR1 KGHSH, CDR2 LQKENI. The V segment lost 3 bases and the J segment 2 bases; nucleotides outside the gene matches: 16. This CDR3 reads CASSPAQLAGGRYEQETQYF. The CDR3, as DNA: TGTGCCAGCTCACCTGCCCAACTAGCGGGAGGCCGATATGAACAAGAGACCCAGTACTTC.

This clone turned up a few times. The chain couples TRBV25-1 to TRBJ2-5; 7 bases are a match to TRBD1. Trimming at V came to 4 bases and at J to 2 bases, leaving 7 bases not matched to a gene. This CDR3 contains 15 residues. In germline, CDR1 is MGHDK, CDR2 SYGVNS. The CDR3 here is CASSVPTGTQETQYF. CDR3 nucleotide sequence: TGTGCCAGCAGTGTCCCGACAGGGACACAAGAGACCCAGTACTTC.

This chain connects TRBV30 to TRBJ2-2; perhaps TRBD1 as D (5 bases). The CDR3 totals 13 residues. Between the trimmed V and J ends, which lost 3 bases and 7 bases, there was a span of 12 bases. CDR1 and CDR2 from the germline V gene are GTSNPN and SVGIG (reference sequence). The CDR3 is CAWRSSGYGELFF. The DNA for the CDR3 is TGTGCCTGGAGAAGTTCAGGGTACGGGGAGCTGTTTTTT.

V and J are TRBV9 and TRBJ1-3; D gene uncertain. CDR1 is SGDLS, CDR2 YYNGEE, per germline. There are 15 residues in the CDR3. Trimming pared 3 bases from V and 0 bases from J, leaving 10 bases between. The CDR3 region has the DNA TGTGCCAGCAGCGGCCAGTTACACTCTGGAAACACCATATATTTT. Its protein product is CASSGQLHSGNTIYF.

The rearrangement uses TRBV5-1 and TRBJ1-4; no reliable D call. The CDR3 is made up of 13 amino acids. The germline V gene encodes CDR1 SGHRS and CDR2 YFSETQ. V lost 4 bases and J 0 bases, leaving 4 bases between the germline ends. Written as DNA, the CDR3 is TGCGCCAGCAGCCTTGCAACTAATGAAAAACTGTTTTTT. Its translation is CASSLATNEKLFF.

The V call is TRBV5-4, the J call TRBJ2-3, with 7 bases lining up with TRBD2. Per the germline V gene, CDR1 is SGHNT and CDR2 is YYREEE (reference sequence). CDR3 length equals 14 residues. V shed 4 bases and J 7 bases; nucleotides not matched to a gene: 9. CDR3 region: CASSGGSGTYTQYF. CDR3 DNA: TGTGCCAGCAGCGGCGGGAGCGGTACCTATACGCAGTATTTT. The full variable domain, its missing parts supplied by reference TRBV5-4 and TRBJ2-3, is ETGVTQSPTHLIKTRGQQVTLRCSSQSGHNTVSWYQQALGQGPQFIFQYYREEENGRGNFPPRFSGLQFPNYSSELNVNALELDDSALYLCASSGGSGTYTQYFGPGTRLTVL.

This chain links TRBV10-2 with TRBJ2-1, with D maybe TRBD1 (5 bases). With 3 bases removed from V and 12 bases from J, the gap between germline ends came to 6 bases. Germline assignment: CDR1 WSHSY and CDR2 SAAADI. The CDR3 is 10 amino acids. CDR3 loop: CASSETGQFF. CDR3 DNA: TGCGCCAGCAGTGAAACAGGGCAGTTCTTC.

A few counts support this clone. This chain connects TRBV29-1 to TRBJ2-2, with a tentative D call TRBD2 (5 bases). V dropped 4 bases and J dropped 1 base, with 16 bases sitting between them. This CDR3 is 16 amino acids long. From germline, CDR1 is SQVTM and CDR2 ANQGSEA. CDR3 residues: CSVGGRGVENTGELFF. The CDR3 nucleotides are TGCAGCGTTGGAGGACGGGGAGTAGAGAACACCGGGGAGCTGTTTTTT.

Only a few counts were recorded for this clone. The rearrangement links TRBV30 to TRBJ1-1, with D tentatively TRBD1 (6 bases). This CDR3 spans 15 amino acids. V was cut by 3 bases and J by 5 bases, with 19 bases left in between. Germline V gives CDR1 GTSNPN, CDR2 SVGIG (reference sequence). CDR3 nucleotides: TGTGCCTGGAGCGTAGTGGGACACCCCGGAACTGAAGCTTTCTTT. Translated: CAWSVVGHPGTEAFF.

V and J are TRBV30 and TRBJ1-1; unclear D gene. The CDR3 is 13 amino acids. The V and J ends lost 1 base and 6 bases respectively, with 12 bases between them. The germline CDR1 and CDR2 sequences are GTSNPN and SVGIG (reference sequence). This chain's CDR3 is CAWSAWIGSEAFF. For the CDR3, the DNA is TGTGCCTGGAGTGCTTGGATAGGATCTGAAGCTTTCTTT.

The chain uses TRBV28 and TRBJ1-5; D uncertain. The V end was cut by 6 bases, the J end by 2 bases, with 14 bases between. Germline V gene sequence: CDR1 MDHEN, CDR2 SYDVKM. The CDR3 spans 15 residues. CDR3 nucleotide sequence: TGTGCCAGCAGCGTGTCGGGGAGAGGCAATCAGCCCCAGCATTTT. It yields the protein CASSVSGRGNQPQHF.

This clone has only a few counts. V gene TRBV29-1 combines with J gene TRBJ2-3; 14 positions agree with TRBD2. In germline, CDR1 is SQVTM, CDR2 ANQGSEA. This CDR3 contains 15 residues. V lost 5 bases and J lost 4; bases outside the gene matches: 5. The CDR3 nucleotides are TGCAGCGTTCCGGGACTAGCGGGGGTGGCAGATACGCAGTATTTT. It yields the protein CSVPGLAGVADTQYF.

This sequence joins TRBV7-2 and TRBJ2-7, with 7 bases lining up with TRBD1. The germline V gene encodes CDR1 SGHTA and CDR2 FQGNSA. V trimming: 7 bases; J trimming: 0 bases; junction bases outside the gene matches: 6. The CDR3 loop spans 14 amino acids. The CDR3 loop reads CASTRGTDSYEQYF. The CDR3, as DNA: TGTGCCAGCACCAGAGGGACAGACTCCTACGAGCAGTACTTC.